This T cell receptor (beta chain) was found in a study of blood T cell repertoires in COVID-19 (dated by TCRdb to 2020 to 2022). Context from the whole study: The collaborator samples originated in the United States, Italy and Spain and spanned the acute and convalescent phases of COVID-19. The material from the prospective study consisted of cDNA or gDNA derived from T cells, B-cell-depleted T cells, or PBMCs. Where available, HLA class I and class II types were taken from metadata supplied by the sample provider and were not determined by assay-based typing. The repertoires were released in a freely available public database meant as a resource for research on the immune response to SARS-CoV-2. Nearly every sample came with metadata listing a de-identified subject ID, COVID-19 status, age in years and sex. The samples were drawn from two sources: the first 160 participants of the ongoing ImmuneRACE study, and 1,200 or so subjects contributed by 6 global collaborators. Deeply sampled blood TCRbeta repertoires from subjects exposed to, actively infected with, or recovered from COVID-19 were included in the dataset.

What the work shows at the level of the full study, not this receptor alone: The quantity of clinical and demographic metadata differed by source and by participant and was supplied without curation.

TCRbeta CDR3 regions were amplified from genomic DNA using the immunoSEQ Assay, a bias-controlled multiplex PCR. The authors' analysis ran thus. Nucleated cell counts per sample were estimated from amplification of reference gene primers within the assay. To quantify the absolute abundance of each unique TCRbeta CDR3 rearrangement, sequence reads were collapsed and filtered. For each sample, productive Simpson clonality was calculated by taking the square root of Simpson's diversity index across productive rearrangements. In its TCRdb copy, this immuneACCESS table keeps in-frame sequences only and misses some clones. Where compared with another copy, unresolved V genes explain less than half of these, and the others have no known cause. The DNA gave D and trimming, while V, J and clone size come from that table. Counted in this sample were about 200,000 clones; about 83% of them appeared once. Around 2.9% of the sample rests with the top ten.

Participants in the prospective study were enrolled through a virtual design, were aged about 18 to 90 years, and lived in 20 to 30 United States geographic areas. Cohort assignment in the prospective study relied on participant-reported clinical history from a screening survey and a study questionnaire. Exposed participants had been in contact, within 2 weeks of entering the study, with a person who had a PCR-confirmed or clinician-diagnosed case of COVID-19. In the prospective study, whole blood, serum and a nasopharyngeal or oropharyngeal swab were collected from each participant by mobile phlebotomists. Additional blood draws and questionnaires over an approximately two-month period could optionally be provided by prospective study participants. Blood samples from the prospective study were shipped frozen or at room temperature prior to DNA extraction. Worth noting for this clone: Its antigen has not been determined. The sample holds no much larger clone one base away, and base qualities are not on file.

The CDR3 runs 19 amino acids, cysteine and phenylalanine included. The read is trimmed to its CDR3 DNA, 57 bases read in frame from base 1. The trim is 1 base for V and 3 bases for J, with a gap of 19 bases between the germline ends. Looking up the germline V gene (reference sequence) yields CDR1 LNHNV and CDR2 YYDKDF. Sequencing used PBMCs or T cells enriched from blood (not recorded which). This TCR came from a woman aged 30 to 39 who had been exposed to COVID-19. The chain employs TRBV15 and TRBJ1-6; confidence is insufficient to name the D gene. The CDR3 here reads CATSRGALLRTIYNSPLHF. The DNA sequence follows: TGTGCCACCAGCAGAGGGGCCTTATTAAGAACAATCTATAATTCACCCCTCCACTTT.